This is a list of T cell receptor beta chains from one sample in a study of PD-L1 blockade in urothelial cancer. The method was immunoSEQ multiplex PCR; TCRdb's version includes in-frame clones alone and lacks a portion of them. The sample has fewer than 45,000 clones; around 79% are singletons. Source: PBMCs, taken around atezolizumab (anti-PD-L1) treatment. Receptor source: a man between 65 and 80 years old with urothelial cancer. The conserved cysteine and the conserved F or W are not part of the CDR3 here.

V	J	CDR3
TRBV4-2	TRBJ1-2	ASSQGGTGAYGYT
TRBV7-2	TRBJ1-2	ASSTGINYGYT
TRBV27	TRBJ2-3	ASSLLGGGRITDTQY
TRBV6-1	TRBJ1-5	ASSEDGVSNQPQH
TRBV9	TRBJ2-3	ASSAGQLSTDTQY
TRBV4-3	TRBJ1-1	ASSQDAGNTEAF
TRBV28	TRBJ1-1	ASSSIRQGGADTEAF
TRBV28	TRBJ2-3	ASSLGQGGNTQY
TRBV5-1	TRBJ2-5	ASSDRPQETQY
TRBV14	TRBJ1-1	ASSQFTLNTEAF
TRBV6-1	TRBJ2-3	ASSEALAGGTDTQY
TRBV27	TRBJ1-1	ASSLLGVGTEAF
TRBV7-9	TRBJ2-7	ASSFSYEQY
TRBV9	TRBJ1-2	ASSVNQGNYGYT
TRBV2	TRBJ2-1	ASSEKTSPYNEQF
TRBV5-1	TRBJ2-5	ASSAMTGQETQY
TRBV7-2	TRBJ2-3	ASSLGLGGSDTQY
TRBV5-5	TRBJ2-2	ASSYRGENTGELF
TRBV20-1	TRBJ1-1	SAGLNTEAF
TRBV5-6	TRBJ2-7	ASSLGQGAYEQY
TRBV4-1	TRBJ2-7	ASSQGLAPYEQY
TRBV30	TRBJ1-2	AWSRQTYGYT